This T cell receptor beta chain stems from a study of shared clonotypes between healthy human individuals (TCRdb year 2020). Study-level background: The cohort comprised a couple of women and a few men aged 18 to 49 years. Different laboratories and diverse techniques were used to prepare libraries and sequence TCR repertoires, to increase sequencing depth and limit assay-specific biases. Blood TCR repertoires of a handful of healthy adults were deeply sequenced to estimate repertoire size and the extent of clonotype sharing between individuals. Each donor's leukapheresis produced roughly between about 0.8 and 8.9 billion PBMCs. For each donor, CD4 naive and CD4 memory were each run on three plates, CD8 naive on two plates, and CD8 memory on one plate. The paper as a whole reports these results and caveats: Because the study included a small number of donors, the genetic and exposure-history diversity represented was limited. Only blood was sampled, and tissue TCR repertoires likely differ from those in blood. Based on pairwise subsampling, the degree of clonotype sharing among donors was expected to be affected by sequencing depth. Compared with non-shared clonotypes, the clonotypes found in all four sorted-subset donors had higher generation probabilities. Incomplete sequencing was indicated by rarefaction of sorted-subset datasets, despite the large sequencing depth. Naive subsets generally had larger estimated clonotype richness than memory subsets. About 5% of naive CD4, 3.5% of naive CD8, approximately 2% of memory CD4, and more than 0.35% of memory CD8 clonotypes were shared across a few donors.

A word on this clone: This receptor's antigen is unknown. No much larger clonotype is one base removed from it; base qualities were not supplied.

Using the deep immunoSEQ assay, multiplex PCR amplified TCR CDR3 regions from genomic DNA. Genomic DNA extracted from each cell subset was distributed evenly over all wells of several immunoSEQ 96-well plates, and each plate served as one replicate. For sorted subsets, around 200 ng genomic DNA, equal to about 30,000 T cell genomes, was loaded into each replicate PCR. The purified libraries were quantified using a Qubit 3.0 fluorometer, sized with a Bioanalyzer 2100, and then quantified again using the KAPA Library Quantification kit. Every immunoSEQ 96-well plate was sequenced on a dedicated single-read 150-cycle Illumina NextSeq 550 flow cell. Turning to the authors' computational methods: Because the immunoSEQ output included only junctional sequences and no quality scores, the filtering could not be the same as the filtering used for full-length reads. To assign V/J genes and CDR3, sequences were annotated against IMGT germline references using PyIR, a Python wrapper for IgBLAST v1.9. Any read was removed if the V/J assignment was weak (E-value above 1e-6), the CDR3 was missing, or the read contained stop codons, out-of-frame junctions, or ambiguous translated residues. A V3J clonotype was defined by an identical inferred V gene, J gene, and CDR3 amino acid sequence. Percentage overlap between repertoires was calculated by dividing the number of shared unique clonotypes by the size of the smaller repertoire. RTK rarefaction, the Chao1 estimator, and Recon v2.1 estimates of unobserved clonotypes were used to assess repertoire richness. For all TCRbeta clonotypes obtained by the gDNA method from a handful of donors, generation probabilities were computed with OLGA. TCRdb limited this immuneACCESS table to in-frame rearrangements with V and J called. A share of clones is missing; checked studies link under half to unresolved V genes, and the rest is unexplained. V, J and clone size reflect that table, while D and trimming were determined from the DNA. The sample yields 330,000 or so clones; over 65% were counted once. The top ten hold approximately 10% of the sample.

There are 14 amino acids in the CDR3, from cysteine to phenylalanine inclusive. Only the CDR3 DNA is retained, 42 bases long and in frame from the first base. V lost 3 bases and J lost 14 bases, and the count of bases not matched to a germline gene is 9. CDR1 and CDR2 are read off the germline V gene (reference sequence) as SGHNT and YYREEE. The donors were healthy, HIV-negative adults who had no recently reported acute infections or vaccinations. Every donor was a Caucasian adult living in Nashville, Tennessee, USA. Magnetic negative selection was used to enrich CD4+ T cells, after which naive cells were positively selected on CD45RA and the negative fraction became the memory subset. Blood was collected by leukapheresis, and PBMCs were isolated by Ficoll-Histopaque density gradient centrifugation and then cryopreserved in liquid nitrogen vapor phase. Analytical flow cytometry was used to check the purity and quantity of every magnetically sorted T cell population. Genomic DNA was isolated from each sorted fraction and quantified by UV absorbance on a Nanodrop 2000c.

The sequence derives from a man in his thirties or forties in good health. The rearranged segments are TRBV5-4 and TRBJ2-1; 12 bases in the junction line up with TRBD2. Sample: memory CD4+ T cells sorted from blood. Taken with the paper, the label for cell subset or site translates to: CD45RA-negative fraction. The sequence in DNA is TGTGCCAGCAGCTCCACCTTCAGGACTAGCGGGAAGTTCTTC. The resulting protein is CASSSTFRTSGKFF.